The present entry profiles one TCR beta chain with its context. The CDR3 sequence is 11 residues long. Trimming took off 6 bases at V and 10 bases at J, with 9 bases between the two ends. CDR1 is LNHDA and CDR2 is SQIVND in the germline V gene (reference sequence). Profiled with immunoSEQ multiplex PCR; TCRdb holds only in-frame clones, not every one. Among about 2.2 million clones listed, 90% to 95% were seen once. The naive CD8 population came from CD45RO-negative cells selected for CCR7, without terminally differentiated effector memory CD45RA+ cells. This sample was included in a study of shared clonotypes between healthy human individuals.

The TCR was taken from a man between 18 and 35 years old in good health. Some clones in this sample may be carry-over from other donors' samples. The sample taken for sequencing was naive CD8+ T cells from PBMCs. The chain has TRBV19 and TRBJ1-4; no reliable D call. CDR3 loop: CASRGTLKLFF. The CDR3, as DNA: TGTGCCAGTAGGGGAACGCTAAAACTGTTTTTT.